This T cell receptor (beta chain) was recovered during a study of T cell responses to AZD1222 COVID-19 vaccine. The table came from immunoSEQ multiplex PCR; TCRdb's copy has only in-frame clones and leaves some out. The sample holds more than 50,000 clones, roughly nine tenths seen once. Trimming cost V 5 bases and J 8 bases; bases outside gene matches: 11. Germline assignment: CDR1 SGHRS and CDR2 YFSETQ. The CDR3 has 15 residues. In regard to this clone: Its target is not known.

Study-level findings and limits: Females made up more of the donors, who were largely white British, and clonal diversity may have come out too low.

This clonotype was sampled from an adult in good health. The chain recombines TRBV5-1 with TRBJ2-1; 9 bases match TRBD2. This sample comprised peripheral blood, obtained on day 0 of AZD1222 vaccination. CDR3 bases: TGCGCCAGCAGTATTCTAGCGGGACAGTGGTATGAGCAGTTCTTC. This encodes CASSILAGQWYEQFF.